This T cell receptor (beta chain) was identified during a study of shared clonotypes between healthy human individuals. The germline V gene encodes CDR1 SGHVS and CDR2 FQNEAQ. The ends were cut back, 5 bases at V and 3 bases at J, with 14 bases in the middle. The CDR3 is 14 residues long. The authors loaded around 220 ng DNA, around 30,000 T cell genomes, into sorted-subset replicate PCRs. Sequencing was performed with immunoSEQ multiplex PCR; in TCRdb, only in-frame clones are kept and a portion is missing. The table lists some 200,000 clones, 60% to 75% of them singletons, with about 9.4% in the top ten. This clone was found a few times. Its antigen is still unknown. The study, taken as a whole, reports: Clonotype sharing across several donors was observed for around 5% of naive CD4 clonotypes. There were few donors, and this limited the genetic and exposure-history diversity represented.

This chain uses TRBV7-8 with TRBJ2-7, with TRBD2 as a possible D gene (5 bases). Input material: memory CD4+ T cells sorted from blood. Subset reported: CD45RA-negative fraction. This TCR was sampled from a man aged 30-40 years in good health. DNA for the CDR3: TGTGCCAGCAGCCTCCGGACGGGGATCTACGAGCAGTACTTC. This gives the protein CASSLRTGIYEQYF.